These T cell receptor beta chains were read from a single sample in a study of cytomegalovirus exposure and HLA in healthy donors. This table comes from immunoSEQ multiplex PCR, and its TCRdb copy is limited to in-frame clones, with some not included. The sample consists of 75,000 to 80,000 clones, less than 85% of them appearing once. Sequencing was performed on PBMCs. All receptors derive from a male donor in good health and CMV-seronegative. The CDR3 runs from the conserved cysteine through the conserved F or W. The order of the fields is V gene, J gene, CDR3 length, CDR3 protein.

v_call: TRBV30; j_call: TRBJ2-7; cdr3_length: 15; cdr3_aa: CAWSQDPGGPYEQYF
v_call: TRBV6-1; j_call: TRBJ1-2; cdr3_length: 15; cdr3_aa: CASSEEWAARNGYTF
v_call: TRBV29-1; j_call: TRBJ2-2; cdr3_length: 16; cdr3_aa: CSAPVPRGGNTGELVF
v_call: TRBV7-9; j_call: TRBJ1-1; cdr3_length: 11; cdr3_aa: CASSLGSGMKF
v_call: TRBV27; j_call: TRBJ1-5; cdr3_length: 15; cdr3_aa: CASSLYRGQGQPQNF
v_call: TRBV19; j_call: TRBJ1-4; cdr3_length: 17; cdr3_aa: CASSKLPGLASNEKLFF
v_call: TRBV7-3; j_call: TRBJ2-1; cdr3_length: 12; cdr3_aa: CASSFQGAQQFF
v_call: TRBV5-4; j_call: TRBJ2-1; cdr3_length: 15; cdr3_aa: CASSDKPSSYNEQFF
v_call: TRBV9; j_call: TRBJ1-1; cdr3_length: 15; cdr3_aa: CASSLTDRVRTEAFF
v_call: TRBV10-3; j_call: TRBJ1-2; cdr3_length: 13; cdr3_aa: CAISEAEGGGYTF
v_call: TRBV28; j_call: TRBJ2-7; cdr3_length: 14; cdr3_aa: CASREGRGPDEQYF
v_call: TRBV19; j_call: TRBJ1-5; cdr3_length: 16; cdr3_aa: CASSMMLGTGNQPQHF
v_call: TRBV7-9; j_call: TRBJ1-2; cdr3_length: 12; cdr3_aa: CASTVRGIGYTF
v_call: TRBV7-9; j_call: TRBJ2-4; cdr3_length: 16; cdr3_aa: CASSAAGGGGGNIQYF
v_call: TRBV27; j_call: TRBJ1-2; cdr3_length: 14; cdr3_aa: CASNNRGTGYGYTF
v_call: TRBV19; j_call: TRBJ2-7; cdr3_length: 14; cdr3_aa: CASSTRDSPYEQYF
v_call: TRBV19; j_call: TRBJ2-5; cdr3_length: 13; cdr3_aa: CASSMGRAETQYF
v_call: TRBV6-5; j_call: TRBJ2-7; cdr3_length: 14; cdr3_aa: CASSYKYRFDEQYF
v_call: TRBV2; j_call: TRBJ2-3; cdr3_length: 13; cdr3_aa: CASSEAGRDTQYF
v_call: TRBV6-5; j_call: TRBJ1-2; cdr3_length: 14; cdr3_aa: CASRSAGTGVGYTF
v_call: TRBV7-2; j_call: TRBJ1-2; cdr3_length: 14; cdr3_aa: CASSLAGRGNGYTF